The 23 T cell receptor beta chains below come from one sample, sequenced in a study of shared clonotypes between healthy human individuals (TCRdb year 2020). To prepare the library, the immunoSEQ multiplex PCR assay was applied. TCRdb took over this immuneACCESS table, retaining in-frame rearrangements with V and J assigned. Such tables are incomplete; in checked studies, under half of the missing clones stem from an unresolved V gene, and the remainder is unexplained. The sample table records about 2 million clones; about 95% of these occur just once. Around 0.13% of the sample is in the top ten clones. Specimen: naive CD4+ T cells sorted from blood. According to the study, the label for this sample's cell subset or site signals: CD45RA+ positively selected. The receptors shown here come from a man aged 18-30 years in good health.

CDR3 sequence reads: CTSSQVVDSYYEQYF. The CDR3 bases are TGCACCAGCAGCCAAGTAGTCGACTCGTACTACGAGCAGTACTTC. The V gene is TRBV1, the J gene TRBJ2-7; the DNA was not used to check the table's D call, TRBD2. TRBV1 corresponds to a pseudogene. The CDR3 runs to 15 residues.

The genes are TRBV5-4 and TRBJ1-1; D is undetermined. Between the trimmed V and J ends, which lost 2 bases and 1 base, there was a span of 9 bases. The CDR3 loop spans 14 amino acids. Looked up from germline, CDR1 is SGHNT and CDR2 is YYREEE (reference sequence). The CDR3 nucleotides read TGTGCCAGCAGCTTCAAGGGTGGGAACACTGAAGCTTTCTTT. Residues: CASSFKGGNTEAFF. The whole variable domain, filled in from reference TRBV5-4 and TRBJ1-1, reads ETGVTQSPTHLIKTRGQQVTLRCSSQSGHNTVSWYQQALGQGPQFIFQYYREEENGRGNFPPRFSGLQFPNYSSELNVNALELDDSALYLCASSFKGGNTEAFFGQGTRLTVV.

The V gene is TRBV6-1, the J gene TRBJ2-7, with D maybe TRBD1 (5 bases). This CDR3 is built from 14 residues. V dropped 6 bases and J dropped 1 base, with 13 bases sitting between them. From germline, CDR1 is MNHNS and CDR2 SASEGT. CDR3 in amino acids: CASRTTGVSYEQYF. The CDR3, as DNA: TGTGCCAGCAGAACAACAGGAGTTTCCTACGAGCAGTACTTC.

In the case of this clone: The sample has other DNA sequences that encode this CDR3 too. The J gene is TRBJ2-7, the V gene TRBV18; 9 nucleotides match TRBD1. Germline CDR1 and CDR2: KGHSH and LQKENI. Losses at the gene ends were 6 bases for V and 2 bases for J; bases not matched to a gene: 2. This CDR3 contains 13 residues. The CDR3 sequence: CASSGQGPYEQYF. Here the CDR3 DNA reads TGTGCCAGCTCCGGACAGGGGCCCTACGAGCAGTACTTC.

The chain employs TRBV7-9 and TRBJ2-1, with D possibly being TRBD1 (6 bases). The germline V gene has CDR1 SEHNR and CDR2 FQNEAQ (reference sequence). The CDR3 covers 17 residues. V was trimmed by 2 bases and J by 3 bases, leaving 17 bases between them. As DNA, the CDR3 is TGTGCCAGCAGCTTAAGGGTCACGGGACAAAGCTACAATGAGCAGTTCTTC. Amino acid sequence: CASSLRVTGQSYNEQFF.

For this clone: One end of the junction does not line up with germline, which may come from a read error. The sample contains more than one DNA sequence encoding this CDR3. V and J are TRBV5-1 and TRBJ1-6, with no clear D. This CDR3 has 15 residues. The germline V gene has CDR1 SGHRS and CDR2 YFSETQ. CDR3 nucleotides: TGCGCCAGCAGCTTGTTCGGTTTCGTGGATTCGCCCCTCCACTTT. Translation gives CASSLFGFVDSPLHF. Supplemented by reference TRBV5-1 and TRBJ1-6, the full variable domain reads KAGVTQTPRYLIKTRGQQVTLSCSPISGHRSVSWYQQTPGQGLQFLFEYFSETQRNKGNFPGRFSGRQFSNSRSEMNVSTLELGDSALYLCASSLFGFVDSPLHFGNGTRLTVT.

The chain couples TRBV30 to TRBJ2-3, with a tentative D call TRBD2 (6 bases). Germline V CDR1 and CDR2: GTSNPN, SVGIG (reference sequence). The CDR3 consists of 14 residues. V shed 4 bases and J shed 6 bases, with 17 bases lying between them. The CDR3 reads CAWTPGLGVDTQYF. The CDR3 DNA is TGTGCCTGGACCCCGGGACTGGGGGTGGATACGCAGTATTTT.

This chain connects TRBV28 to TRBJ2-5; 8 bases align to TRBD2. Trimming cost V 8 bases and J 2 bases; bases outside gene matches: 16. The germline V gene has CDR1 MDHEN and CDR2 SYDVKM. The CDR3 has 17 amino acids. The CDR3 loop reads CASLDRGSGGSQETQYF. CDR3 DNA: TGTGCCAGCCTCGACCGCGGGTCGGGGGGGTCGCAAGAGACCCAGTACTTC.

The rearrangement joins TRBV29-1 to TRBJ2-7; no reliable D call. Germline V gene data show CDR1 as SQVTM and CDR2 as ANQGSEA. V was pared by 4 bases and J by 4 bases, with 8 bases between. The CDR3 length is 11 residues. The CDR3 region has the DNA TGCAGCGTTGTTCGGCAGTACGAGCAGTACTTC. This gives the protein CSVVRQYEQYF.

The V gene is TRBV6-1, the J gene TRBJ1-2; weak D call: TRBD1 (6 bases). The CDR3 is 14 residues long. Trimming pared 0 bases from V and 6 bases from J, leaving 11 bases between. CDR1 is MNHNS and CDR2 is SASEGT in the germline V gene. The CDR3 nucleotides are TGTGCCAGCAGTGAAGCGCGCGGACAGAATGGCTACACCTTC. The encoded protein is CASSEARGQNGYTF.

This sequence joins TRBV27 and TRBJ2-7; 8 bases fit TRBD2. The CDR3 runs to 15 residues. Germline CDR1 and CDR2: MNHEY and SMNVEV (reference sequence). The J segment lost 3 bases and the V segment lost 3 bases, leaving 7 bases of the junction unmatched. The CDR3 reads CASSFKRGKVYEQYF. The CDR3, as DNA: TGTGCCAGCAGTTTCAAGCGGGGGAAAGTCTACGAGCAGTACTTC.

This clone was counted once. The chain carries TRBV7-9 and TRBJ1-4, with D unclear. This CDR3 is 16 amino acids long. The germline V and J ends were trimmed by 0 bases and 5 bases, with 13 bases remaining between them. The V gene's germline CDR1 is SEHNR and CDR2 FQNEAQ (reference sequence). The CDR3 DNA reads as TGTGCCAGCAGCTTAGCGGTAACCAACCTCAATGAAAAACTGTTTTTT. Residues: CASSLAVTNLNEKLFF.

The V gene is TRBV25-1, the J gene TRBJ1-2, with 8 bases matching TRBD1. CDR1 and CDR2 from the germline V gene are MGHDK and SYGVNS. Losses at the gene ends were 4 bases for V and 8 bases for J; bases not matched to a gene: 6. The CDR3 is 13 amino acids. CDR3 region: CASSVGQGGGYTF. The CDR3 DNA reads TGTGCCAGCAGTGTAGGACAGGGCGGAGGCTACACCTTC.

As concerns this clone: Its ends do not fully match the called genes, so a read error is possible. The chain couples TRBV11-2 to TRBJ2-4; weak D call: TRBD1 (6 bases). The CDR3 loop spans 11 amino acids. Germline V gene lookup returns CDR1 SGHAT and CDR2 FQNNGV. The CDR3 DNA sequence: TGTGCCAGCAGCTCAACAGGGAAAAGGGACTTC. This encodes CASSSTGKRDF.

The V and J genes are TRBV5-1 and TRBJ1-6; no clear D. The CDR3 has 15 residues. Germline V gene sequence: CDR1 SGHRS, CDR2 YFSETQ. Trimming shortened V by 1 base and J by 7 bases, and 12 bases separated the two germline ends. This CDR3 is CASSLLMAPNSPLHF. The CDR3 DNA reads as TGCGCCAGCAGCTTGCTCATGGCGCCGAATTCACCCCTCCACTTT. Full variable domain (outside the CDR3, taken from reference TRBV5-1 and TRBJ1-6): KAGVTQTPRYLIKTRGQQVTLSCSPISGHRSVSWYQQTPGQGLQFLFEYFSETQRNKGNFPGRFSGRQFSNSRSEMNVSTLELGDSALYLCASSLLMAPNSPLHFGNGTRLTVT.

In its sample, this clone was seen once. J is TRBJ2-3 and V is TRBV29-1; D is undetermined. Trimming pared 4 bases from V and 2 bases from J, leaving 13 bases between. CDR3 length: 14 amino acids. Germline V gives CDR1 SQVTM, CDR2 ANQGSEA. The CDR3 reads CSVVGQRSTDTQYF. CDR3 nucleotide sequence: TGCAGCGTTGTTGGTCAGAGGTCCACAGATACGCAGTATTTT.

This clone came up once. This chain uses TRBV7-2 with TRBJ1-1; D is unresolved. Germline assignment: CDR1 SGHTA and CDR2 FQGNSA. This CDR3 is 13 amino acids long. The V end lost 5 bases, the J end lost 0 bases, and 7 bases lay between the germline ends. The CDR3 region has the DNA TGTGCCAGCAGCCCCCTAGTGAACACTGAAGCTTTCTTT. Translation gives CASSPLVNTEAFF.

The chain joins TRBV9 to TRBJ2-3, with D possibly matching TRBD1 (5 bases). The CDR3 spans 12 residues. Trimming took 4 bases from V and 3 from J, leaving 6 bases between them. CDR1 SGDLS and CDR2 YYNGEE come from the germline V gene. The CDR3 coding sequence is TGTGCCAGCAGCCAGGGAACAGATACGCAGTATTTT. Translated: CASSQGTDTQYF. Filled out from reference TRBV9 and TRBJ2-3, the complete variable domain reads DSGVTQTPKHLITATGQRVTLRCSPRSGDLSVYWYQQSLDQGLQFLIQYYNGEERAKGNILERFSAQQFPDLHSELNLSSLELGDSALYFCASSQGTDTQYFGPGTRLTVL.

The chain employs TRBV6-1 and TRBJ1-1; no reliable D call. This CDR3 spans 15 amino acids. Germline CDR1 reads MNHNS; CDR2 reads SASEGT. V lost 4 bases to trimming and J lost 0 bases, with 12 bases between them. DNA for the CDR3: TGTGCCAGCAGTGTCAGTAGAGGGATGAACACTGAAGCTTTCTTT. Its protein is CASSVSRGMNTEAFF.

The rearrangement joins TRBV9 to TRBJ1-5, with 9 bases lining up with TRBD1. The CDR3 runs to 14 residues. Germline values: CDR1 SGDLS, CDR2 YYNGEE. After removal of 4 bases from V and 6 bases from J, the junction contained 5 bases not matched to a gene. CDR3 sequence reads: CASSSTGGGQPQHF. Here the CDR3 DNA reads TGTGCCAGCAGCTCAACAGGGGGCGGTCAGCCCCAGCATTTT.

This chain uses TRBV7-2 with TRBJ2-2, with D maybe TRBD1 (5 bases). Germline V gene data show CDR1 as SGHTA and CDR2 as FQGNSA. Trimming shortened V by 0 bases and J by 2 bases, and 10 bases separated the two germline ends. The CDR3 consists of 16 residues. The DNA of the CDR3 is TGTGCCAGCAGCTTAGCGGCAGGGTTAAACACCGGGGAGCTGTTTTTT. Translated, it gives CASSLAAGLNTGELFF.

The V gene is TRBV5-6, the J gene TRBJ1-6, with D perhaps TRBD1 (6 bases). Trimming pared 4 bases from V and 7 bases from J, leaving 12 bases between. This CDR3 has 14 residues. Germline CDR1 and CDR2: SGHDT and YYEEEE. CDR3 bases: TGTGCCAGCAGCCTACAGGGATGGAATTCACCCCTCCACTTT. It codes for CASSLQGWNSPLHF.

The chain employs TRBV7-6 and TRBJ1-1, with D hard to call. This CDR3 contains 14 residues. The germline V gene has CDR1 SGHVS and CDR2 FNYEAQ. The V end was cut by 1 base, the J end by 2 bases, with 8 bases between. Here the CDR3 DNA reads TGTGCCAGCAGCTTAGAGTACGAAAACACTGAAGCTTTCTTT. Protein sequence: CASSLEYENTEAFF.